This T cell receptor (beta chain) was found in a study of beta chain features in type 1 diabetes. General study points: The study found moderately but significantly shorter TCRB CDR3s in all four CD4+ subsets of Type 1 diabetes patients.

CDR1 SGDLS and CDR2 YYNGEE come from the germline V gene. V was clipped by 0 bases and J by 2 bases, with 8 bases between them. The CDR3 length is 14 residues. Expressed TCRB transcripts were sequenced after all isolated RNA was converted to cDNA. This table comes from immunoSEQ multiplex PCR, and its TCRdb copy is limited to in-frame clones, with some not included. The sample lists approximately 150,000 clones; roughly 59% were seen once. A note on this clone: Its specificity is unknown.

The material sequenced was naive CD4+ T cells from blood. The receptor was isolated from a man aged 30 to 45 with type 1 diabetes. The V and J genes are TRBV9 and TRBJ1-2; D is ambiguous. This CDR3 is CASSVGRENYGYTF. The CDR3, as DNA: TGTGCCAGCAGCGTAGGACGGGAAAACTATGGCTACACCTTC.